In its sample, the clone carrying this TCR beta chain was seen many times. This sample is drawn from a study of early T cells in non-severe SARS-CoV-2 infection. Looking at the study overall: Sequencing used unsorted whole-blood bulk RNA, so chains lack pairing.

The CDR3 contains 15 residues. V lost 4 bases, J lost 5 bases, and 17 bases lay in between. CDR1 is SGHDT and CDR2 is YYEEEE in the germline V gene. Unique molecular identifiers were affixed to single, distinct cDNA molecules. TCRdb called the 5' RACE reads again in MiXCR, with one record for every CDR3 protein. This sample carries 65,000 to 90,000 distinct CDR3 sequences, 10% to 15% of them seen once, and the ten largest clones take approximately 7%. The V gene is TRBV5-6, the J gene TRBJ2-3, with a tentative D call TRBD2 (7 bases). This receptor was identified in an adult who was a healthcare worker with PCR-confirmed SARS-CoV-2 infection or an uninfected control (not recorded which). Sequencing used whole blood. The CDR3 DNA reads as TGTGCCAGCAGCCGGAGGGGAGGGGGTAGAGATACGCAGTATTTT. Encoded protein: CASSRRGGGRDTQYF.